Below are 16 T cell receptor beta chains sequenced from a single sample in a study of blood T cell repertoires in COVID-19. Clones were read by immunoSEQ multiplex PCR, and TCRdb kept only the in-frame ones, dropping some. The table shows some 75,000 clones, with around 88% occurring only once. The specimen was peripheral blood. The receptor set was obtained from a man aged 60 to 75 with acute or convalescent COVID-19.

This clone was recorded only once. The V gene is TRBV9, the J gene TRBJ1-3, with 7 bases matching TRBD1. Germline V gene lookup returns CDR1 SGDLS and CDR2 YYNGEE. After removal of 4 bases from V and 0 bases from J, the junction contained 10 bases not matched to a gene. This CDR3 region has 17 residues. CDR3 in amino acids: CASSPRDSLHSGNTIYF. CDR3 DNA sequence: TGTGCCAGCAGCCCACGGGACAGCCTTCACTCTGGAAACACCATATATTTT.

The J gene is TRBJ1-5, the V gene TRBV4-1; TRBD1 might be the D (5 bases). This CDR3 comprises 15 residues. Germline loops: CDR1 MGHRA, CDR2 YSYEKL. Trimming took 1 base from V and 5 from J, leaving 12 bases between them. Written as DNA, the CDR3 is TGCGCCAGCAGCCAAGTACCCCAGGGTGATCAGCCCCAGCATTTT. Translated, it gives CASSQVPQGDQPQHF.

This chain uses TRBV27 with TRBJ1-5, with D maybe TRBD1 (6 bases). V lost 3 bases to trimming and J lost 4 bases, with 22 bases between them. Germline lookup yields CDR1 MNHEY and CDR2 SMNVEV (reference sequence). This CDR3 is 18 amino acids long. The CDR3 DNA reads TGTGCCAGCAGTTTCATCGGGGACACCGAGCTTGGGAATCAGCCCCAGCATTTT. This sequence encodes CASSFIGDTELGNQPQHF.

The chain is built from TRBV25-1 and TRBJ1-2; D gene ambiguous. CDR1 is MGHDK, CDR2 SYGVNS, per germline. The CDR3 loop spans 14 amino acids. Trimming removed 7 bases at V and 6 bases at J, with 18 bases between. The CDR3 protein is CASTPAGIIDGYTF. CDR3 bases: TGTGCCAGCACCCCCGCGGGGATCATTGATGGCTACACCTTC.

The chain links TRBV18 to TRBJ2-3; D gene uncertain. Trimming removed 0 bases from V and 1 base from J, with 2 bases in between. The CDR3 length is 13 residues. CDR1 KGHSH and CDR2 LQKENI come from the germline V gene. The CDR3 region is CASSPPGTDTQYF. DNA for the CDR3: TGTGCCAGCTCACCACCCGGCACAGATACGCAGTATTTT.

The chain joins TRBV5-4 to TRBJ2-5, with TRBD2 as a possible D gene (5 bases). Trimming took off 4 bases at V and 4 bases at J, with 14 bases between the two ends. This CDR3 is 14 amino acids long. CDR1 is SGHNT, CDR2 YYREEE, per germline (reference sequence). CDR3 region: CASSPDGNSETQYF. The CDR3 DNA reads as TGTGCCAGCAGCCCGGACGGGAACTCAGAGACCCAGTACTTC.

The chain combines TRBV24-1 with TRBJ2-2, with 10 nucleotides matching TRBD1. This CDR3 has 13 residues. J lost 7 bases, V lost 12 bases, and 7 bases had no gene match. CDR1 and CDR2 from the germline V gene are KGHDR and SFDVKD. Written as DNA, the CDR3 is TGTGCCTCGGACAGGGGGTATGGCGGGGAGCTGTTTTTT. The encoded protein is CASDRGYGGELFF.

This clone came up once. V usage is TRBV11-2 and J usage is TRBJ2-7; TRBD2 matches at 8 bases. The CDR3 is 18 amino acids. Germline trimming cut 8 bases from V and 7 bases from J; bases unmatched to any gene: 25. In germline, CDR1 is SGHAT, CDR2 FQNNGV. CDR3 bases: TGTGCCAGCGGACAAGGGGGGGCTACTAGCGGCAGTACGGAGGAGCAGTACTTC. This sequence encodes CASGQGGATSGSTEEQYF.

The genes are TRBV5-4 and TRBJ1-4; 10 nucleotides match TRBD1. V lost 3 bases, J lost 8 bases, and 7 bases stayed unmatched. The length of the CDR3 is 15 residues. Per germline, CDR1 SGHNT and CDR2 YYREEE (reference sequence). CDR3 sequence (DNA): TGTGCCAGCAGCTCCCCCGGGACAGGGGACGAAAAACTGTTTTTT. This codes for CASSSPGTGDEKLFF.

V is TRBV6-1 and J is TRBJ1-4; 7 nucleotides line up with TRBD1. The junction had 3 bases not matched to a gene; V was cut back by 1 base and J by 7 bases. The CDR3 consists of 14 residues. Per the germline V gene, CDR1 is MNHNS and CDR2 is SASEGT. CDR3 in amino acids: CASSEGQGFEKLFF. The CDR3 DNA is TGTGCCAGCAGTGAAGGACAGGGTTTTGAAAAACTGTTTTTT.

Concerning this clone: A junction boundary mismatches the germline segment, possibly from a read error. V is TRBV29-1 and J is TRBJ2-3; 8 bases align to TRBD1. The CDR3 loop spans 14 amino acids. Germline V gives CDR1 SQVTM, CDR2 ANQGSEA. In nucleotides, the CDR3 is TGCAGCGTGGAAGAAACAGGGGGGACAGATACGCAGTATTTT. Amino acids: CSVEETGGTDTQYF.

About this clone: At one end, the junction sequence differs from germline, possibly due to a read error. V usage is TRBV7-6 and J usage is TRBJ2-5; TRBD2 matches at 16 bases. The CDR3 loop spans 16 amino acids. Looked up from germline, CDR1 is SGHVS and CDR2 is FNYEAQ. The CDR3 region has the DNA TGTGCCAGCAGCTCGGGGACTAGCGGGAGGGCCGGGCGAAATCACTTC. It is translated as CASSSGTSGRAGRNHF.

The V gene is TRBV27, the J gene TRBJ2-5, with 7 nucleotides matching TRBD1. Germline V gene data show CDR1 as MNHEY and CDR2 as SMNVEV (reference sequence). With V trimmed by 6 bases and J by 4 bases, 8 bases remained unmatched. The CDR3 runs to 14 residues. CDR3 loop: CASSSDRVVETQYF. The DNA for the CDR3 is TGTGCCAGCAGCTCCGACAGGGTGGTAGAGACCCAGTACTTC.

This clone was found once. The CDR3 DNA follows: TGCGCCAGCAGCTTGCGGGGTTCCGCGAACACCGGGGAGCTGTTTTTT. Translated, it gives CASSLRGSANTGELFF. The chain uses TRBV5-1 and TRBJ2-2; maybe TRBD2 (5 bases). The V gene's germline CDR1 is SGHRS and CDR2 YFSETQ. The ends were cut back, 1 base at V and 0 bases at J, with 10 bases in the middle. The CDR3 runs 16 residues. The whole variable domain, remainder taken from reference TRBV5-1 and TRBJ2-2, is KAGVTQTPRYLIKTRGQQVTLSCSPISGHRSVSWYQQTPGQGLQFLFEYFSETQRNKGNFPGRFSGRQFSNSRSEMNVSTLELGDSALYLCASSLRGSANTGELFFGEGSRLTVL.

The CDR3 nucleotides read TGTGCCAGCAGCTTAGCAACTAGCACCTACGAGCAGTACTTC. Its protein is CASSLATSTYEQYF. This chain joins TRBV7-6 and TRBJ2-7, with D possibly matching TRBD2 (6 bases). V lost 0 bases to trimming and J lost 2 bases, with 8 bases between them. This CDR3 comprises 14 residues. Germline V lookup: CDR1 SGHVS, CDR2 FNYEAQ.

This clone was seen once. The identical CDR3 is also encoded by other nucleotide sequences in the sample. This chain joins TRBV5-1 and TRBJ2-5, with 8 bases fitting TRBD2. The germline gives CDR1 SGHRS, CDR2 YFSETQ. This CDR3 is built from 14 residues. Trimming at V came to 4 bases and at J to 2 bases, leaving 4 bases not matched to a gene. CDR3 DNA: TGCGCCAGCAGCCCGACTAGCGCTCAAGAGACCCAGTACTTC. Its protein product is CASSPTSAQETQYF.